This TCR beta chain emerged from a study of cytomegalovirus exposure and HLA in healthy donors. Study summary: Genetic ancestry analysis placed about 84% of the 410 or so donors that were genotyped in the Caucasian-associated cluster.

As concerns this clone: Its antigen is not known.

PCR used 60 Vbeta primers and 13 Jbeta primers. Method: immunoSEQ multiplex PCR; TCRdb's copy keeps in-frame clones and lacks some. The sample holds 180,000 or so clones, 70% to 90% seen once. Study-wide results and limits: TRBV6-2, TRBV6-3 and other indistinguishable V segments were excluded. As a later analysis showed, several of the most significant clusters appeared to be linked to common viral pathogens.

Germline lookup yields CDR1 SGHRS and CDR2 YFSETQ. The CDR3 sequence is 16 residues long. Trimming cost V 0 bases and J 6 bases; bases outside gene matches: 8. The specimen sequenced was PBMCs. The clonotype was recovered from a woman younger than 45 in good health and CMV-seronegative. This chain connects TRBV5-1 to TRBJ2-1; 8 nucleotides match TRBD2. CDR3 bases: TGCGCCAGCAGCTTGGTGCAAGCGGGGGTACTCAATGAGCAGTTCTTC. This encodes CASSLVQAGVLNEQFF.